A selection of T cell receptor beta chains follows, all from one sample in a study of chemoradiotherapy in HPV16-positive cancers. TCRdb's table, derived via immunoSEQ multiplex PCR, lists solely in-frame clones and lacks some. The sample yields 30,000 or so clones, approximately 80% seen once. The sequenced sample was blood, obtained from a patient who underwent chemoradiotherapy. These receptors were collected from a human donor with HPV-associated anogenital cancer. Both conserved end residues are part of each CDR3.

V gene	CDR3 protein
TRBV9	CASSLRLAGGSDTQYF
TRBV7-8	CASSWGQTNYGYTF
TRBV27	CASTPRTNTEAFF
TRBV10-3	CAISESDSGELFF
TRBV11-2	CASTTAGGGTEAFF
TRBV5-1	CASSFSGAGTDTQYF
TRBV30	CAWSWDSGAKNIQYF
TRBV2	CASSEEPGTEAFF
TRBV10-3	CAITGGGINTEAFF
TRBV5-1	CASSLSGRTLNEKLFF
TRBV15	CATSPAGQGMNTEAFF
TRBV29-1	CSVERQQETQYF
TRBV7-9	CASSSSSVGTGSNQPQHF
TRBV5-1	CASSYETSGGAGTQYF
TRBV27	CASRPREENYGYTF
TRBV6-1	CATHHQAAQPQHF
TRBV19	CASSPGTNYGYTF
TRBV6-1	CASSEGQVSFEKLFF
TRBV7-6	CASSPAVTEAFF
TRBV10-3	CATTGTDTQYF
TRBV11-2	CASRSLPSYNEQFF
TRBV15	CATSSSTGGSRKLFF
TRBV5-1	CASSLGAGELFF
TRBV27	CASSFSRALGPLHF
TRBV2	CATRNLTGGRQPQHF
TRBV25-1	CASSEPGAVGYTF
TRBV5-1	CASSLQGASYEQYF
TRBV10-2	CASRDGQGLVGTQYF
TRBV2	CASSERQDTEAFF
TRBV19	CASSPRGGTDTQYF
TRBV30	CAWSVRRFSETGETQYF